The next 19 T cell receptor beta chains were all read from a single sample in a study of shared clonotypes between healthy human individuals. Sequencing was performed with immunoSEQ multiplex PCR; in TCRdb, only in-frame clones are kept and a portion is missing. The profile shows roughly 1,100,000 clones, approximately 72% of them singletons. The sequencing input was memory CD4+ T cells sorted from blood. Subset here: CD45RA-negative fraction. The receptor set was obtained from a young man in good health.

J is TRBJ2-3 and V is TRBV19; 10 nucleotides line up with TRBD2. CDR1 LNHDA and CDR2 SQIVND come from the germline V gene (reference sequence). This CDR3 is 15 amino acids long. V was clipped by 8 bases and J by 6 bases; unmatched bases: 11. The CDR3 DNA sequence: TGTGCCAGTCAATACGCTAGCGGGAGTTTCGATACGCAGTATTTT. It codes for CASQYASGSFDTQYF.

The rearrangement uses TRBV10-2 and TRBJ2-7, with D perhaps TRBD1 (5 bases). Germline V CDR1 and CDR2: WSHSY, SAAADI. The germline V and J ends were trimmed by 7 bases and 0 bases, with 10 bases remaining between them. CDR3 length: 13 residues. CDR3 amino acids: CASTNRRSYEQYF. CDR3 bases: TGCGCCAGCACGAACAGGCGCTCCTACGAGCAGTACTTC.

For this clone: Other DNA sequences of this sample code for an identical CDR3. The CDR3 nucleotides are TGTGCCAGCTCTCCAGACAGGGGGTCCTACAATGAGCAGTTCTTC. Residues: CASSPDRGSYNEQFF. The chain has TRBV18 and TRBJ2-1; TRBD1 agrees at 9 bases. V lost 6 bases, J lost 1 base, and 4 bases stayed unmatched. Germline CDR1 is KGHSH and CDR2 is LQKENI. This CDR3 is 15 amino acids long.

V usage is TRBV5-1 and J usage is TRBJ2-7; D remains unclear. V lost 0 bases and J 2 bases, leaving 9 bases between the germline ends. Looked up from germline, CDR1 is SGHRS and CDR2 is YFSETQ. This CDR3 is 14 amino acids long. CDR3 nucleotides: TGCGCCAGCAGCTTGGATGAAGGCGCCTACGAGCAGTACTTC. As protein: CASSLDEGAYEQYF.

In its sample, this clone was seen once. The chain joins TRBV30 to TRBJ2-7; no clear D gene. The CDR3 contains 14 residues. V was clipped by 3 bases and J by 3 bases, with 15 bases between them. Germline loops: CDR1 GTSNPN, CDR2 SVGIG (reference sequence). This CDR3 reads CAWRGHPPFYEQYF. The CDR3 nucleotides read TGTGCCTGGAGAGGCCACCCCCCCTTCTACGAGCAGTACTTC.

The chain joins TRBV7-9 to TRBJ2-3; tentative D call: TRBD1 (6 bases). CDR3 length: 14 amino acids. Between the trimmed V and J ends, which lost 5 bases and 4 bases, there was a span of 13 bases. Germline V gene sequence: CDR1 SEHNR, CDR2 FQNEAQ (reference sequence). Here the CDR3 reads CASSTGTSADTQYF. The DNA for the CDR3 is TGTGCCAGCAGCACAGGGACCAGCGCAGATACGCAGTATTTT.

In its sample, this clone was seen a few times. The chain has TRBV18 and TRBJ2-5; 9 positions agree with TRBD1. CDR1 is KGHSH, CDR2 LQKENI, per germline. The CDR3 runs 16 residues. V shed 2 bases, J shed 1 base, and the junction held 5 bases outside the gene matches. The CDR3 DNA reads TGTGCCAGCTCACCAGTTACAGGGGGCTTCCAAGAGACCCAGTACTTC. Translating gives CASSPVTGGFQETQYF.

This clone showed up just a few times. This chain joins TRBV11-3 and TRBJ1-5; D ambiguous. CDR3 length: 11 amino acids. V lost 1 base to trimming and J lost 12 bases, with 7 bases between them. Germline V gene data show CDR1 as SGHNT and CDR2 as YENEEA. CDR3 region: CASSLAPHQHF. CDR3 nucleotides: TGTGCCAGCAGCTTAGCCCCCCACCAGCATTTT. Looking up the rest from reference TRBV11-3 and TRBJ1-5 gives the full variable domain: EAGVVQSPRYKIIEKKQPVAFWCNPISGHNTLYWYLQNLGQGPELLIRYENEEAVDDSQLPKDRFSAERLKGVDSTLKIQPAELGDSAVYLCASSLAPHQHFGDGTRLSIL.

In DNA, the CDR3 is TGTGCCAGCAGTTTAACGCAGGGCGGTAATTCACCCCTCCACTTT. Encoded protein: CASSLTQGGNSPLHF. The chain carries TRBV27 and TRBJ1-6, with D perhaps matching TRBD1 (5 bases). This CDR3 spans 15 amino acids. Germline CDR1 is MNHEY and CDR2 is SMNVEV (reference sequence). The ends were cut back, 2 bases at V and 6 bases at J, with 11 bases in the middle.

The chain has TRBV15 and TRBJ2-7; D is possibly TRBD1 (6 bases). Per the germline V gene, CDR1 is LNHNV and CDR2 is YYDKDF (reference sequence). The CDR3 loop spans 15 amino acids. V gave up 0 bases and J gave up 4 bases, with 13 bases separating them. In nucleotides, the CDR3 is TGTGCCACCAGCAGAGATGATAGGCAGGGGTACGAGCAGTACTTC. Encoded protein: CATSRDDRQGYEQYF.

This clone was counted ten times or more. The chain couples TRBV4-3 to TRBJ2-2; TRBD2 matches at 13 bases. V lost 8 bases to trimming and J lost 6 bases; unmatched junction nucleotides: 6. This CDR3 contains 15 residues. Germline CDR1 is LGHNA and CDR2 is YSLEER. As DNA, the CDR3 is TGCGCCAGCGGGCGGACTAGCGGGAGCGCCGGGGAGCTGTTTTTT. It is translated as CASGRTSGSAGELFF.

This clone turned up a few times. The chain has TRBV18 and TRBJ1-1, with D uncertain. Germline V CDR1 and CDR2: KGHSH, LQKENI. Trimming cost V 1 base and J 4 bases, with 4 bases left between them. This CDR3 region has 12 residues. The CDR3 sequence: CASSPHSTEAFF. DNA for the CDR3: TGTGCCAGCTCACCACATTCCACTGAAGCTTTCTTT.

The chain combines TRBV19 with TRBJ2-4; 10 nucleotides align to TRBD1. The CDR3 is 17 amino acids. V was pared by 5 bases and J by 2 bases, with 9 bases of the junction left unmatched. Germline assignment: CDR1 LNHDA and CDR2 SQIVND (reference sequence). In DNA form, the CDR3 reads TGTGCCAGTAGTCCCTGGACAGGGGGGTCAACCAAAAACATTCAGTACTTC. Translating gives CASSPWTGGSTKNIQYF.

The CDR3 is CASSQDNRGTQYF. The CDR3 bases are TGTGCCAGCAGCCAAGATAACAGGGGGACGCAGTATTTT. The chain recombines TRBV14 with TRBJ2-3, with 8 bases matching TRBD1. This CDR3 region has 13 residues. The J segment lost 9 bases and the V segment lost 0 bases, leaving 2 bases of the junction unmatched. CDR1 and CDR2 (germline): SGHDN, FVKESK. The variable domain in full, completed from reference TRBV14 and TRBJ2-3, reads EAGVTQFPSHSVIEKGQTVTLRCDPISGHDNLYWYRRVMGKEIKFLLHFVKESKQDESGMPNNRFLAERTGGTYSTLKVQPAELEDSGVYFCASSQDNRGTQYFGPGTRLTVL.

The chain is built from TRBV11-2 and TRBJ2-1; 8 bases are shared with TRBD2. The length of the CDR3 is 18 residues. The germline gives CDR1 SGHAT, CDR2 FQNNGV. The junction had 14 bases not matched to a gene; V was cut back by 7 bases and J by 0 bases. CDR3 in amino acids: CASTPVGRGGSSYNEQFF. The CDR3 DNA is TGTGCCAGCACTCCGGTGGGTCGGGGGGGAAGCTCCTACAATGAGCAGTTCTTC.

The V gene is TRBV10-1, the J gene TRBJ2-3; no firm D call. The CDR3 length is 12 residues. The germline V gene encodes CDR1 WNHNN and CDR2 SYGVQD (reference sequence). V gave up 3 bases and J gave up 6 bases, with 7 bases separating them. The CDR3 sequence: CASSENGDTQYF. CDR3 DNA sequence: TGCGCCAGCAGTGAAAATGGGGATACGCAGTATTTT.

The count of this clone is one. The gene calls are TRBV10-3 and TRBJ2-5; 13 positions match TRBD2. Germline trimming cut 4 bases from V and 5 bases from J; bases unmatched to any gene: 7. The CDR3 covers 16 residues. CDR1 ENHRY and CDR2 SYGVKD come from the germline V gene. Here the CDR3 DNA reads TGTGCCATCAGTGGTACTAGCGGGGGGGCCAGGGAGACCCAGTACTTC. Protein sequence: CAISGTSGGARETQYF.

This clone was recorded a few times. V and J are TRBV5-1 and TRBJ2-3; tentatively, D is TRBD2 (6 bases). There are 16 residues in the CDR3. Germline values: CDR1 SGHRS, CDR2 YFSETQ. Deletions cut 0 bases from V and 6 bases from J, with 17 bases between. This CDR3 reads CASSLGGIVRGDTQYF. The CDR3, as DNA: TGCGCCAGCAGCTTGGGGGGAATCGTGCGGGGTGATACGCAGTATTTT.

This sequence joins TRBV27 and TRBJ1-6; weak D call: TRBD1 (6 bases). Germline V gene lookup returns CDR1 MNHEY and CDR2 SMNVEV (reference sequence). V lost 6 bases and J lost 7, with 10 bases in between. The CDR3 extends over 13 amino acids. The CDR3 loop reads CASRTTGNSPLHF. In nucleotides, the CDR3 is TGTGCCAGCAGGACTACAGGGAATTCACCCCTCCACTTT.